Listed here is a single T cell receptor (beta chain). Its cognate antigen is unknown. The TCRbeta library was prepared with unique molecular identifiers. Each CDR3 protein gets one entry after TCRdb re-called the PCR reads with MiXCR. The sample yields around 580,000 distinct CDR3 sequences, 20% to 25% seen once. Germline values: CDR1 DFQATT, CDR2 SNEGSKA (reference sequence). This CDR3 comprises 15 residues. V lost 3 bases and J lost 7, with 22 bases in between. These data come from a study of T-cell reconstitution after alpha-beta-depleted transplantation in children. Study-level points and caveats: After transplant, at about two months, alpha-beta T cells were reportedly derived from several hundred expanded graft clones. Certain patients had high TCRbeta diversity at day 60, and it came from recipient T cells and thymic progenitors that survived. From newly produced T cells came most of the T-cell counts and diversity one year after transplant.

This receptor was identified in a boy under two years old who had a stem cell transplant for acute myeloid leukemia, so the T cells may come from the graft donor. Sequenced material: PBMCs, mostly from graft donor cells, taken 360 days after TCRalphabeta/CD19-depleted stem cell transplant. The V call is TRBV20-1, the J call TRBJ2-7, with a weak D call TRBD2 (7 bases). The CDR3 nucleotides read TGCAGTGCTAGCAAGGCGGGGGCCATCCGTTGGGAGCAGTACTTC. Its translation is CSASKAGAIRWEQYF.